A single sample is the source of the 28 T cell receptor beta chains below, sequenced in a study of OX40 agonist ivuxolimab in advanced cancers. The library was built by means of the immunoSEQ multiplex PCR assay. TCRdb limited this immuneACCESS table to in-frame rearrangements with V and J called. A share of clones is missing; checked studies link under half to unresolved V genes, and the rest is unexplained. The table for this sample lists 66,000 or so clones; about nine tenths of them were counted only once. Together, the top ten hold just over 2% of the sample. The material sequenced was CD4+ or CD8+ T cells sorted from blood, taken in a trial of the OX40 agonist ivuxolimab. The receptors shown here come from an adult with an advanced solid tumor such as melanoma, head and neck, liver or kidney cancer.

This sequence joins TRBV19 and TRBJ1-6, with TRBD1 identical over 9 bases. The CDR3 covers 16 residues. The junction had 8 bases not matched to a gene; V was cut back by 6 bases and J by 5 bases. Germline loops: CDR1 LNHDA, CDR2 SQIVND (reference sequence). CDR3 nucleotide sequence: TGTGCCAGTAGGGGGACAGGGATTCTAGATAATTCACCCCTCCACTTT. Its translation is CASRGTGILDNSPLHF.

The chain uses TRBV6-5 and TRBJ1-4; D is unresolved. V lost 0 bases to trimming and J lost 15 bases, with 17 bases between them. Germline-derived CDR1 and CDR2 are MNHEY and SVGAGI. The CDR3 extends over 14 amino acids. CDR3 loop: CASSYSREILKMFF. The CDR3 region has the DNA TGTGCCAGCAGTTACTCTAGGGAGATCCTCAAGATGTTTTTT.

This clone occurred once. CDR3 coding DNA: TGTGCCAGCAGCCTGGACAGACGCTACGAGCAGTACTTC. Its protein product is CASSLDRRYEQYF. The rearrangement joins TRBV6-1 to TRBJ2-7; a weak D match, TRBD1 (6 bases). Trimming shortened V by 6 bases and J by 3 bases, and 12 bases separated the two germline ends. The CDR3 length is 13 residues. In germline, CDR1 is MNHNS, CDR2 SASEGT.

This clone was found a few times. The rearrangement joins TRBV6-5 to TRBJ1-2; tentative D call: TRBD1 (5 bases). The CDR3 consists of 15 residues. Germline V lookup: CDR1 MNHEY, CDR2 SVGAGI. Trimming took off 2 bases at V and 4 bases at J, with 14 bases between the two ends. The CDR3, as DNA: TGTGCCAGCAGTTACAGGGCAGGGAGAGGCTATGGCTACACCTTC. Protein: CASSYRAGRGYGYTF.

The chain uses TRBV25-1 and TRBJ2-1, with 10 bases aligning to TRBD2. The length of the CDR3 is 18 residues. Germline CDR1 and CDR2: MGHDK and SYGVNS. The ends lost 7 bases at V and 6 bases at J; junction bases unmatched: 18. The CDR3 region is CASKRGASGSGRSNEQFF. CDR3 bases: TGTGCCAGCAAACGGGGGGCTAGCGGGAGCGGGCGATCCAATGAGCAGTTCTTC.

V gene TRBV18 combines with J gene TRBJ2-2, with TRBD1 as a possible D gene (6 bases). Germline V gene data show CDR1 as KGHSH and CDR2 as LQKENI. The V and J ends lost 4 bases and 3 bases respectively, with 12 bases between them. The CDR3 is 15 residues long. Here the CDR3 reads CASSRQVGDTGELFF. CDR3 nucleotides: TGTGCCAGCTCACGACAGGTTGGTGACACCGGGGAGCTGTTTTTT.

V usage is TRBV6-1 and J usage is TRBJ2-7; 7 nucleotides agree with TRBD1. There are 14 residues in the CDR3. V was clipped by 6 bases and J by 3 bases; unmatched bases: 8. Germline V gene sequence: CDR1 MNHNS, CDR2 SASEGT. For the CDR3, the DNA is TGTGCCAGCAGGACACCGGGACAGAGCTACGAGCAGTACTTC. Its translation: CASRTPGQSYEQYF.

This chain joins TRBV7-2 and TRBJ2-1; 9 positions match TRBD2. Germline V gene lookup returns CDR1 SGHTA and CDR2 FQGNSA. J lost 8 bases, V lost 1 base, and 9 bases had no gene match. The CDR3 has 16 amino acids. The CDR3 region is CASSLGSAGGPYEQFF. CDR3 DNA sequence: TGTGCCAGCAGCTTAGGTTCTGCGGGAGGGCCCTATGAGCAGTTCTTC.

The chain links TRBV18 to TRBJ1-2, with D perhaps matching TRBD1 (5 bases). This CDR3 region has 13 residues. Germline V lookup: CDR1 KGHSH, CDR2 LQKENI. Trimming cost V 8 bases and J 4 bases, with 14 bases left between them. CDR3 nucleotides: TGTGCCAGCACAAAGGGGTTGGGCTATGGCTACACCTTC. This encodes CASTKGLGYGYTF.

V and J are TRBV5-5 and TRBJ2-3, with TRBD2 as a possible D gene (5 bases). V was pared by 1 base and J by 2 bases, with 11 bases between. This CDR3 contains 15 residues. Germline V gene data show CDR1 as SGHKS and CDR2 as YYEKEE (reference sequence). This CDR3 reads CASSLLAAVTDTQYF. The CDR3 nucleotides are TGTGCCAGCAGCTTGTTGGCAGCGGTCACAGATACGCAGTATTTT.

The V call is TRBV9, the J call TRBJ1-4, with TRBD1 matching over 8 bases. Trimming took 3 bases from V and 7 from J; bases not matched to a gene: 8. The CDR3 loop spans 15 amino acids. CDR1 and CDR2 (germline): SGDLS, YYNGEE. The CDR3 nucleotides are TGTGCCAGCAGCGCATCAGGGGGCATGGGTGAAAAACTGTTTTTT. It yields the protein CASSASGGMGEKLFF.

This chain links TRBV27 with TRBJ2-7; the match to TRBD1 covers 8 bases. V trimming: 9 bases; J trimming: 2 bases; junction bases outside the gene matches: 15. The V gene's germline CDR1 is MNHEY and CDR2 SMNVEV (reference sequence). This CDR3 is 16 amino acids long. DNA for the CDR3: TGTGCCAGGAGAGGCCCAGGACAGGGAGCACCCTACGAGCAGTACTTC. Protein sequence: CARRGPGQGAPYEQYF.

This clone was found once. The chain joins TRBV5-4 to TRBJ2-7, with TRBD1 identical over 8 bases. Germline values: CDR1 SGHNT, CDR2 YYREEE (reference sequence). The CDR3 totals 14 residues. The CDR3 sequence is CASSLFPNKDRDFV. DNA of the CDR3: TGTGCCAGCAGCTTGTTCCCTAATAAGGACAGGGATTTCGTC.

The chain uses TRBV6-5 and TRBJ1-1; D gene unclear. Germline V lookup: CDR1 MNHEY, CDR2 SVGAGI. This CDR3 has 14 amino acids. The ends were cut back, 2 bases at V and 1 base at J, with 8 bases in the middle. The CDR3 DNA is TGTGCCAGCAGTTACGAGACGGGGAACACTGAAGCTTTCTTT. Protein sequence: CASSYETGNTEAFF.

The chain is built from TRBV6-1 and TRBJ2-2, with D perhaps being TRBD1 or TRBD2 (6 bases each). Trimming left V 1 base short and J 6 bases short, with 15 bases between. Germline V gene lookup returns CDR1 MNHNS and CDR2 SASEGT. The CDR3 contains 16 residues. The CDR3, as DNA: TGTGCCAGCAGTGAAGGGGGGGCGCGGGGCTCCGGGGAGCTGTTTTTT. Amino acids: CASSEGGARGSGELFF.

The chain couples TRBV25-1 to TRBJ2-3; D not certain. The CDR3 is 13 amino acids. Trimming took off 1 base at V and 4 bases at J, with 6 bases between the two ends. Germline loops: CDR1 MGHDK, CDR2 SYGVNS. CDR3 in DNA: TGTGCCAGCAGTGAATGGATGGCAGATACGCAGTATTTT. Protein sequence: CASSEWMADTQYF.

This clone appeared a few times. This chain connects TRBV13 to TRBJ2-5, with D possibly being TRBD1 (5 bases). In germline, CDR1 is PRHDT, CDR2 FYEKMQ (reference sequence). V was trimmed by 5 bases and J by 3 bases, leaving 13 bases between them. This CDR3 has 14 amino acids. CDR3 amino acids: CASSPDPREETQYF. CDR3 in DNA: TGTGCCAGCAGCCCAGACCCCAGGGAAGAGACCCAGTACTTC.

This clone was picked up one time. The genes are TRBV11-2 and TRBJ1-3, with TRBD1 identical over 9 bases. CDR3 length equals 16 residues. CDR1 and CDR2 from the germline V gene are SGHAT and FQNNGV. J was trimmed by 2 bases and V by 10 bases; bases with no gene match: 12. CDR3 DNA sequence: TGTGCCACCTCGGGGACAGGGAAGGGTACTGGAAACACCATATATTTT. It yields the protein CATSGTGKGTGNTIYF.

V usage is TRBV5-1 and J usage is TRBJ1-4, with D unresolved. V lost 5 bases and J 4 bases, leaving 12 bases between the germline ends. The CDR3 length is 14 residues. Looked up from germline, CDR1 is SGHRS and CDR2 is YFSETQ. CDR3 DNA sequence: TGCGCCAGCAGTTCGGGAGGTAGTAATGAAAAACTGTTTTTT. Amino acids: CASSSGGSNEKLFF.

In DNA, the CDR3 is TGTGCCAGCAGTTATAACACGGTTAACTACGAGCAGTACTTC. It yields the protein CASSYNTVNYEQYF. The chain links TRBV6-5 to TRBJ2-7; no clear D. The V gene lost 3 bases and the J gene lost 3 bases, with 12 bases spanning the gap. This CDR3 is 14 amino acids long. Looked up from germline, CDR1 is MNHEY and CDR2 is SVGAGI.

The CDR3 sequence: CASSLGLAGPRWTQYF. For the CDR3, the DNA is TGTGCCAGCAGCTTAGGTCTAGCGGGGCCCCGGTGGACCCAGTACTTC. The chain uses TRBV7-2 and TRBJ2-5, with 9 bases that match TRBD2. The J segment lost 7 bases and the V segment lost 1 base, leaving 10 bases of the junction unmatched. This CDR3 is built from 16 residues. Germline V gene lookup returns CDR1 SGHTA and CDR2 FQGNSA.

The V call is TRBV6-5, the J call TRBJ1-2; 7 nucleotides line up with TRBD1. Germline V gives CDR1 MNHEY, CDR2 SVGAGI. J was trimmed by 4 bases and V by 4 bases; bases with no gene match: 3. The length of the CDR3 is 13 residues. CDR3 amino acids: CASSLQGIYGYTF. The CDR3 nucleotides read TGTGCCAGCAGTTTACAGGGGATCTATGGCTACACCTTC.

This chain uses TRBV23-1 with TRBJ1-1; unclear D gene. TRBV23-1 carries the ORF label, with uncertain function. V lost 6 bases, J lost 4 bases, and 30 bases lay in between. CDR3 length equals 19 residues. CDR3 residues: CASRPIFKDPYQPGTEAFF. As DNA, the CDR3 is TGCGCCAGCAGACCTATTTTTAAGGACCCCTATCAACCTGGCACTGAAGCTTTCTTT.

The rearrangement joins TRBV7-3 to TRBJ1-5, with D possibly TRBD1 on 5 matching bases. The CDR3 covers 13 residues. CDR1 is SGHTA, CDR2 FQGTGA, per germline. Trimming shortened V by 5 bases and J by 4 bases, and 9 bases separated the two germline ends. The CDR3 nucleotides read TGTGCCAGCAGCCCCGACAGAAATCAGCCCCAGCATTTT. It codes for CASSPDRNQPQHF.

The chain combines TRBV28 with TRBJ2-3; a possible D gene is TRBD1 (6 bases). The CDR3 totals 15 residues. Germline V gives CDR1 MDHEN, CDR2 SYDVKM. V was pared by 6 bases and J by 2 bases, with 15 bases between. CDR3 DNA sequence: TGTGCCAGCAGGCAAACAGGGCCCGTCACAGATACGCAGTATTTT. Amino acids: CASRQTGPVTDTQYF.

The J gene is TRBJ1-2, the V gene TRBV5-1; D is undetermined. The CDR3 has 15 amino acids. V lost 0 bases to trimming and J lost 2 bases, with 11 bases between them. Germline CDR1 SGHRS, CDR2 YFSETQ. DNA for the CDR3: TGCGCCAGCAGCTTGGGACACGGGGAGAACTATGGCTACACCTTC. Translated, it gives CASSLGHGENYGYTF.

The chain recombines TRBV11-2 with TRBJ1-3; D is possibly TRBD1 (6 bases). The V gene's germline CDR1 is SGHAT and CDR2 FQNNGV. The V end lost 5 bases, the J end lost 4 bases, and 15 bases lay between the germline ends. This CDR3 comprises 15 residues. The DNA of the CDR3 is TGTGCCAGCAGCCCAGCTTGGGGGCCCGGAAACACCATATATTTT. This sequence encodes CASSPAWGPGNTIYF.

The rearrangement uses TRBV11-2 and TRBJ2-6, with TRBD1 identical over 8 bases. The germline CDR1 and CDR2 sequences are SGHAT and FQNNGV. V trimming: 3 bases; J trimming: 2 bases; junction bases outside the gene matches: 6. There are 17 residues in the CDR3. The CDR3 loop is CASSFIPTGAGANVLTF. Written as DNA, the CDR3 is TGTGCCAGCAGCTTCATACCGACAGGGGCTGGGGCCAACGTCCTGACTTTC.